A single sample is the source of the 32 T cell receptor beta chains below, sequenced in a study of technical replicates of blood from a few donors. Sequenced by immunoSEQ multiplex PCR; TCRdb stores in-frame clones only, minus some. The data show 66,000 or so clones, less than 98% seen once. The sequencing input was T cells isolated from PBMCs. The source is a human donor in good health.

The rearrangement links TRBV11-2 to TRBJ2-3; 11 bases are a match to TRBD2. Germline V CDR1 and CDR2: SGHAT, FQNNGV. Losses at the gene ends were 3 bases for V and 3 bases for J; bases not matched to a gene: 5. The CDR3 is 16 amino acids. CDR3 nucleotides: TGTGCCAGCAGCTTTAGCGGGAGGGGGGTTACAGATACGCAGTATTTT. It is translated as CASSFSGRGVTDTQYF.

The DNA of the CDR3 is TGTGCCATCACGCAAGGACAGGGGGGCGAGCAGTACTTC. It specifies CAITQGQGGEQYF. The J gene is TRBJ2-7, the V gene TRBV10-3, with TRBD1 matching 10 bases. Germline CDR1 reads ENHRY; CDR2 reads SYGVKD. The CDR3 is 13 residues long. V gave up 7 bases and J gave up 6 bases; unmatched junction bases: 6.

This chain uses TRBV4-2 with TRBJ2-1; TRBD2 might be the D (5 bases). Germline values: CDR1 LGHNA, CDR2 YNFKEQ. The CDR3 runs 16 residues. The V end lost 2 bases, the J end lost 0 bases, and 11 bases lay between the germline ends. The DNA of the CDR3 is TGTGCCAGCAGCCAACGTGGACTGAGCTCCTACAATGAGCAGTTCTTC. Amino acid sequence: CASSQRGLSSYNEQFF.

The J gene is TRBJ2-2, the V gene TRBV5-1; TRBD2 aligns across 12 bases. CDR1 and CDR2 (germline): SGHRS, YFSETQ. Trimming at V came to 0 bases and at J to 2 bases, leaving 5 bases not matched to a gene. This CDR3 comprises 18 residues. This chain's CDR3 is CASSLGLAGDTNTGELFF. In DNA form, the CDR3 reads TGCGCCAGCAGCTTGGGACTAGCGGGGGATACCAACACCGGGGAGCTGTTTTTT.

The chain carries TRBV6-1 and TRBJ2-1; 9 bases fit TRBD2. V lost 1 base to trimming and J lost 6 bases; unmatched junction nucleotides: 4. This CDR3 is 15 amino acids long. The germline CDR1 and CDR2 sequences are MNHNS and SASEGT. In nucleotides, the CDR3 is TGTGCCAGCAGTGAAGGCGGGGGGGGGATCAATGAGCAGTTCTTC. As protein: CASSEGGGGINEQFF.

The chain couples TRBV7-3 to TRBJ2-3; 10 bases match TRBD2. CDR3 length: 16 amino acids. The germline V gene encodes CDR1 SGHTA and CDR2 FQGTGA. J lost 5 bases, V lost 8 bases, and 13 bases had no gene match. As DNA, the CDR3 is TGTGCCAGCGGGGCTAGCGGGGGACGAGGGGGAGATACGCAGTATTTT. Translating it yields CASGASGGRGGDTQYF. Filled out from reference TRBV7-3 and TRBJ2-3, the complete variable domain reads GAGVSQTPSNKVTEKGKYVELRCDPISGHTALYWYRQSLGQGPEFLIYFQGTGAADDSGLPNDRFFAVRPEGSVSTLKIQRTERGDSAVYLCASGASGGRGGDTQYFGPGTRLTVL.

This chain joins TRBV19 and TRBJ1-6; D may be TRBD1 (5 bases). CDR3 size: 16 residues. The germline gives CDR1 LNHDA, CDR2 SQIVND (reference sequence). Trimming removed 1 base from V and 0 bases from J, with 7 bases in between. The CDR3: CASSIGQSSYNSPLHF. DNA for the CDR3: TGTGCCAGTAGTATAGGACAGAGCTCCTATAATTCACCCCTCCACTTT.

The chain recombines TRBV27 with TRBJ1-1; the D is unclear. The CDR3 covers 14 residues. V lost 3 bases and J 3 bases, leaving 11 bases between the germline ends. The V gene's germline CDR1 is MNHEY and CDR2 SMNVEV (reference sequence). This CDR3 is CASSFISGHTEAFF. For the CDR3, the DNA is TGTGCCAGCAGTTTCATCAGTGGGCACACTGAAGCTTTCTTT.

The gene calls are TRBV5-1 and TRBJ2-1; the D gene is possibly TRBD2 (6 bases). The CDR3 runs 15 residues. Per the germline V gene, CDR1 is SGHRS and CDR2 is YFSETQ. Trimming shortened V by 4 bases and J by 6 bases, and 17 bases separated the two germline ends. CDR3 sequence: CASSQSTGTSNEQFF. The DNA for the CDR3 is TGCGCCAGCAGCCAAAGTACGGGGACTTCCAATGAGCAGTTCTTC.

This chain uses TRBV5-1 with TRBJ1-2; TRBD1 matches 7 bases. The germline V gene encodes CDR1 SGHRS and CDR2 YFSETQ. This CDR3 region has 15 residues. Losses at the gene ends were 3 bases for V and 6 bases for J; bases not matched to a gene: 11. This chain's CDR3 is CASSSGTAYRDGYTF. The DNA of the CDR3 is TGCGCCAGCAGCTCCGGGACAGCCTACCGAGATGGCTACACCTTC.

The rearrangement joins TRBV6-5 to TRBJ2-7, with 7 bases that match TRBD1. Trimming cost V 4 bases and J 3 bases; bases outside gene matches: 6. Germline loops: CDR1 MNHEY, CDR2 SVGAGI. The CDR3 loop spans 14 amino acids. CDR3 protein: CASSSGTEVYEQYF. The CDR3 DNA reads as TGTGCCAGCAGTTCCGGGACAGAAGTCTACGAGCAGTACTTC.

V and J are TRBV7-9 and TRBJ2-7, with 7 bases fitting TRBD2. The CDR3 spans 14 residues. Trimming took 2 bases from V and 3 from J; bases not matched to a gene: 4. Germline V gives CDR1 SEHNR, CDR2 FQNEAQ (reference sequence). CDR3 in amino acids: CASSLSPSGYEQYF. CDR3 DNA: TGTGCCAGCAGCTTATCTCCTAGCGGCTACGAGCAGTACTTC.

The V call is TRBV7-6, the J call TRBJ2-5, with D possibly matching TRBD2 (5 bases). Germline V lookup: CDR1 SGHVS, CDR2 FNYEAQ. V lost 5 bases, J lost 1 base, and 17 bases lay in between. This CDR3 spans 16 amino acids. The CDR3 coding sequence is TGTGCCAGCAGCCCACGTCTCGGGGATCGCCAAGAGACCCAGTACTTC. Its translation is CASSPRLGDRQETQYF. The whole variable domain, filled in from reference TRBV7-6 and TRBJ2-5, reads GAGVSQSPRYKVTKRGQDVALRCDPISGHVSLYWYRQALGQGPEFLTYFNYEAQQDKSGLPNDRFSAERPEGSISTLTIQRTEQRDSAMYRCASSPRLGDRQETQYFGPGTRLLVL.

DNA of the CDR3: TGTGCCTGGAGTGTATCAGGGTCCTACGAGCAGTACTTC. This encodes CAWSVSGSYEQYF. The chain recombines TRBV30 with TRBJ2-7; D is possibly TRBD1 (5 bases). The CDR3 loop spans 13 amino acids. V was pared by 0 bases and J by 1 base, with 7 bases between. Germline loops: CDR1 GTSNPN, CDR2 SVGIG (reference sequence).

This clone was detected once. CDR3 sequence: CASSAAAHQPQHF. The CDR3 DNA reads as TGCGCCAGCAGTGCCGCGGCCCATCAGCCCCAGCATTTT. V usage is TRBV10-1 and J usage is TRBJ1-5; no clear D gene. Germline lookup yields CDR1 WNHNN and CDR2 SYGVQD (reference sequence). V was pared by 4 bases and J by 5 bases, with 9 bases between. The CDR3 contains 13 residues.

This CDR3 reads CASSLYTTDNYGYTF. The CDR3 coding sequence is TGTGCCAGCAGCTTATATACGACTGATAACTATGGCTACACCTTC. The chain links TRBV7-9 to TRBJ1-2; D call uncertain. The germline gives CDR1 SEHNR, CDR2 FQNEAQ (reference sequence). The CDR3 runs to 15 residues. Trimming stripped 2 bases from V and 1 base from J, with 11 bases between.

V gene TRBV6-5 combines with J gene TRBJ2-7; tentative D call: TRBD2 (7 bases). With 2 bases removed from V and 2 bases from J, the gap between germline ends came to 16 bases. Germline CDR1 is MNHEY and CDR2 is SVGAGI. This CDR3 has 16 amino acids. The CDR3 nucleotides read TGTGCCAGCAGTTACGAGGTCCGCGGGGGCACCTACGAGCAGTACTTC. Amino acid sequence: CASSYEVRGGTYEQYF.

The V gene is TRBV7-2, the J gene TRBJ2-7; 8 bases fit TRBD2. V dropped 1 base and J dropped 1; count of bases not matched to a gene: 6. This CDR3 spans 16 amino acids. Germline values: CDR1 SGHTA, CDR2 FQGNSA. The CDR3 is CASSLVVGLGSYEQYF. The CDR3 DNA reads as TGTGCCAGCAGCTTAGTGGTGGGACTAGGATCCTACGAGCAGTACTTC.

The chain combines TRBV6-5 with TRBJ1-4; TRBD1 agrees at 7 bases. The CDR3 consists of 15 residues. V lost 6 bases, J lost 4 bases, and 8 bases stayed unmatched. Germline values: CDR1 MNHEY, CDR2 SVGAGI. CDR3 sequence: CASRYGDRVNEKLFF. The CDR3 nucleotides are TGTGCCAGCAGATACGGGGACAGAGTTAATGAAAAACTGTTTTTT.

This chain links TRBV28 with TRBJ1-1, with a tentative D call TRBD1 (5 bases). Germline V gene data show CDR1 as MDHEN and CDR2 as SYDVKM. The V end was cut by 6 bases, the J end by 1 base, with 6 bases between. The CDR3 has 12 residues. The CDR3 DNA reads as TGTGCCAGCAGGGGGGGGAACACTGAAGCTTTCTTT. Protein: CASRGGNTEAFF. Full variable domain (remainder filled in from reference TRBV28 and TRBJ1-1): DVKVTQSSRYLVKRTGEKVFLECVQDMDHENMFWYRQDPGLGLRLIYFSYDVKMKEKGDIPEGYSVSREKKERFSLILESASTNQTSMYLCASRGGNTEAFFGQGTRLTVV.

This clone was found a few times. The rearrangement joins TRBV28 to TRBJ1-1; D is unclear. Germline lookup yields CDR1 MDHEN and CDR2 SYDVKM. V was cut by 10 bases and J by 0 bases, with 3 bases left in between. The CDR3 covers 10 residues. This CDR3 reads CAIMNTEAFF. DNA of the CDR3: TGTGCCATCATGAACACTGAAGCTTTCTTT.

The rearrangement links TRBV9 to TRBJ2-1; a weak D match, TRBD2 (6 bases). Germline V CDR1 and CDR2: SGDLS, YYNGEE. The CDR3 contains 16 residues. Trimming pared 3 bases from V and 3 bases from J, leaving 16 bases between. CDR3 sequence reads: CASSAQPGDYYNEQFF. CDR3 bases: TGTGCCAGCAGCGCACAACCGGGGGATTACTACAATGAGCAGTTCTTC. Based on the CDR3 plus reference TRBV9 and TRBJ2-1, the full variable domain is DSGVTQTPKHLITATGQRVTLRCSPRSGDLSVYWYQQSLDQGLQFLIQYYNGEERAKGNILERFSAQQFPDLHSELNLSSLELGDSALYFCASSAQPGDYYNEQFFGPGTRLTVL.

The J gene is TRBJ1-1, the V gene TRBV29-1; D uncertain. CDR3 size: 12 residues. V was cut by 4 bases and J by 6 bases, with 12 bases left in between. CDR1 is SQVTM, CDR2 ANQGSEA, per germline. Written as DNA, the CDR3 is TGCAGCGTTGCGAGGGCCACCCCTGAAGCTTTCTTT. Protein sequence: CSVARATPEAFF. Combining the CDR3 with reference TRBV29-1 and TRBJ1-1 gives the whole variable domain SAVISQKPSRDICQRGTSLTIQCQVDSQVTMMFWYRQQPGQSLTLIATANQGSEATYESGFVIDKFPISRPNLTFSTLTVSNMSPEDSSIYLCSVARATPEAFFGQGTRLTVV.

This clone appeared a single time. The V and J genes are TRBV30 and TRBJ1-5, with a possible D match to TRBD1 (5 bases). The CDR3 covers 13 residues. Looked up from germline, CDR1 is GTSNPN and CDR2 is SVGIG (reference sequence). Trimming shortened V by 0 bases and J by 6 bases, and 9 bases separated the two germline ends. The DNA for the CDR3 is TGTGCCTGGAGTGTTCAGGGAGGTCAGCCCCAGCATTTT. Its translation is CAWSVQGGQPQHF.

V usage is TRBV7-2 and J usage is TRBJ2-3; 10 nucleotides align to TRBD2. The ends lost 1 base at V and 6 bases at J; junction bases unmatched: 7. Germline CDR1 is SGHTA and CDR2 is FQGNSA. The CDR3 is 16 residues long. CDR3 coding DNA: TGTGCCAGCAGCTTAGTCCTAGCGGGAGAAGTTGATACGCAGTATTTT. This gives the protein CASSLVLAGEVDTQYF. Combining the CDR3 with reference TRBV7-2 and TRBJ2-3 gives the whole variable domain GAGVSQSPSNKVTEKGKDVELRCDPISGHTALYWYRQSLGQGLEFLIYFQGNSAPDKSGLPSDRFSAERTGGSVSTLTIQRTQQEDSAVYLCASSLVLAGEVDTQYFGPGTRLTVL.

The V call is TRBV29-1, the J call TRBJ1-4; D is perhaps TRBD1 (6 bases). CDR1 is SQVTM, CDR2 ANQGSEA, per germline. V was cut by 6 bases and J by 7 bases, with 15 bases left in between. The CDR3 length is 13 residues. DNA of the CDR3: TGCAGCGTGTCAGGGGAATGGACTGAAAAACTGTTTTTT. This codes for CSVSGEWTEKLFF.

For this clone: It is unclear where the CDR3 begins or ends on the DNA, so no DNA is shown, and the CDR3 is as TCRdb lists it. The chain joins TRBV9 to TRBJ1-2. Germline lookup yields CDR1 SGDLS and CDR2 YYNGEE. The CDR3 is 14 amino acids long, termini counted. The CDR3 loop is CASSVGPGSDGYTF.

V is TRBV5-1 and J is TRBJ2-1, with 8 bases fitting TRBD2. The CDR3 spans 14 residues. Germline trimming cut 2 bases from V and 5 bases from J; bases unmatched to any gene: 3. CDR1 is SGHRS, CDR2 YFSETQ, per germline. CDR3 sequence: CASSLSGRNNEQFF. Here the CDR3 DNA reads TGCGCCAGCAGCTTAAGCGGGAGAAACAATGAGCAGTTCTTC.

The sample holds one count of this clone. This sequence joins TRBV29-1 and TRBJ1-2; perhaps TRBD1 as D (6 bases). In germline, CDR1 is SQVTM, CDR2 ANQGSEA. The CDR3 is 12 amino acids. The V and J ends lost 7 bases and 7 bases respectively, with 16 bases between them. The CDR3 spells CSATDRLPGYTF. CDR3 DNA: TGCAGCGCAACCGACAGGCTGCCTGGCTACACCTTC.

The chain recombines TRBV30 with TRBJ1-3; no clear D gene. This CDR3 contains 14 residues. Germline V gene sequence: CDR1 GTSNPN, CDR2 SVGIG (reference sequence). V was trimmed by 3 bases and J by 0 bases, leaving 9 bases between them. CDR3 loop: CAWSAGISGNTIYF. CDR3 DNA: TGTGCCTGGAGCGCAGGTATCTCTGGAAACACCATATATTTT.

The V gene is TRBV5-4, the J gene TRBJ2-5, with 8 bases matching TRBD1. Trimming at V came to 3 bases and at J to 5 bases, leaving 12 bases not matched to a gene. This CDR3 contains 16 residues. Germline lookup yields CDR1 SGHNT and CDR2 YYREEE (reference sequence). Here the CDR3 DNA reads TGTGCCAGCAGCTATGACAGGGGCGCTACGGGCGAGACCCAGTACTTC. As protein: CASSYDRGATGETQYF.

The rearrangement uses TRBV6-4 and TRBJ2-3; 14 positions agree with TRBD2. Losses at the gene ends were 2 bases for V and 1 base for J; bases not matched to a gene: 8. Germline V gene sequence: CDR1 MRHNA, CDR2 SNTAGT. There are 19 residues in the CDR3. CDR3 in amino acids: CASSDQGLAGASRTDTQYF. The CDR3 bases are TGTGCCAGCAGTGACCAGGGACTAGCGGGGGCCTCCCGCACAGATACGCAGTATTTT.